The clone carrying this T cell receptor (beta chain) was seen once. Its antigen is undetermined. Distinct nucleotide sequences in the sample also encode this CDR3. Researchers ran the PCR with 60 Vbeta and 13 Jbeta primers. Produced via immunoSEQ multiplex PCR; TCRdb's table is partial and in-frame only. The table lists approximately 210,000 clones, 75% to 90% of them singletons. The sample belongs to a study of cytomegalovirus exposure and HLA in healthy donors. Study in general: Clustering assigned 81% of the approximately 390 genotyped donors to the Caucasian-associated ancestry cluster. Study-wide findings and caveats: TCR beta sequences reportedly predicted most subjects' HLA-A and HLA-B alleles accurately. In a later analysis, productive TCRs from donors in an Asian-associated ancestry cluster reportedly carried fewer N-insertions than the cohort mean. Follow-up analysis seemed to connect common viral pathogens with several of the most significant clusters identified.

This TCR came from a man under 40 in good health and CMV-seronegative. The sequenced sample was PBMCs.

CDR3 amino acids: CASSASQGNTEAFF. The CDR3 nucleotides read TGTGCCAGCAGCGCATCCCAGGGGAACACTGAAGCTTTCTTT. V and J are TRBV7-2 and TRBJ1-1; D might be TRBD1 (5 bases). Germline CDR1 reads SGHTA; CDR2 reads FQGNSA. CDR3 length: 14 amino acids. Trimming took off 5 bases at V and 1 base at J, with 11 bases between the two ends.